The source of this TCR beta chain is a study of blood T cells in healthy people across ages. In regard to this clonotype: The antigen is not known.

Healthy Caucasian individuals from Russia aged roughly 6 to 90 served as donors. The authors ran a second PCR of 7 to 11 cycles using a sample-barcoded 5' primer and a J-beta primer mix. Each CDR3 protein gets one entry after TCRdb re-called the 5' RACE reads with MiXCR. Of over a million distinct CDR3 sequences listed, around 45% are singletons. The germline V and J ends were trimmed by 3 bases and 5 bases, with 16 bases remaining between them. Germline V gene sequence: CDR1 LGHDT, CDR2 YNNKEL (reference sequence). This CDR3 contains 15 residues. Whole-study findings and limits: Strong correlation was found linking TCR beta diversity to naive T cell percentage. The authors considered diversity estimates from one million T cells to be underestimates.

Sequencing input: blood. The sequence came from a woman aged 55 to 70 in good health. The chain combines TRBV3-1 with TRBJ1-2; no firm D call. The CDR3 nucleotides read TGTGCCAGCAGCCATTGGGGTCACGGGCCTTATGGCTACACCTTC. Translation gives CASSHWGHGPYGYTF.